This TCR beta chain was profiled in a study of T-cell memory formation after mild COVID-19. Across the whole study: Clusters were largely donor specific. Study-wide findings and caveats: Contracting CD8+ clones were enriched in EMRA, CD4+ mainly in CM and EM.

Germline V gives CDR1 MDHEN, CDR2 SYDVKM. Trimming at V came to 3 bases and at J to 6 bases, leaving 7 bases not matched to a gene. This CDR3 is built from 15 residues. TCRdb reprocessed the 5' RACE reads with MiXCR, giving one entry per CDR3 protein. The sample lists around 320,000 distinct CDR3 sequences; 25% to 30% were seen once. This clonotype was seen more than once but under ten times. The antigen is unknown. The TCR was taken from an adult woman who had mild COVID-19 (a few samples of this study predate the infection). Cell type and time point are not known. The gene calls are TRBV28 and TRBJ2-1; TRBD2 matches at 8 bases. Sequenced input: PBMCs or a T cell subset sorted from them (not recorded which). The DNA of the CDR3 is TGTGCCAGCAGTTTGATGCGGGAGGTTAGCAATGAGCAGTTCTTC. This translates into CASSLMREVSNEQFF.